This T cell receptor beta chain was sequenced in a study of blood T cells in healthy people across ages. Whole-study results and caveats: Measured against age, TCR beta diversity per million T cells decreased in a roughly linear manner. Researchers deemed the diversity estimates from one million T cells underestimates.

Each donor had 8.5 to 10 milliliters of peripheral blood drawn. On this clonotype: Its antigen is undetermined.

The ends were cut back, 5 bases at V and 5 bases at J, with 13 bases in the middle. This CDR3 is 14 amino acids long. Germline V gene sequence: CDR1 MNHEY, CDR2 SMNVEV (reference sequence). A second PCR, run for roughly 6 to 11 cycles, used a sample-barcoded 5' primer plus a J-beta primer mix. A 12-random-nucleotide template-switch adaptor tagged each cDNA molecule. TCRdb analysed the 5' RACE reads with MiXCR anew, one entry per CDR3 protein. The sample lists 850,000 or so distinct CDR3 sequences, more than 25% occurring once. Sequences were obtained from blood. The TCR was taken from a woman at least 80 years old in good health. This chain uses TRBV27 with TRBJ2-1; D call uncertain. The CDR3 loop reads CASSLQRRNNEQFF. CDR3 in DNA: TGTGCCAGCAGTCTGCAGAGGCGTAACAATGAGCAGTTCTTC.